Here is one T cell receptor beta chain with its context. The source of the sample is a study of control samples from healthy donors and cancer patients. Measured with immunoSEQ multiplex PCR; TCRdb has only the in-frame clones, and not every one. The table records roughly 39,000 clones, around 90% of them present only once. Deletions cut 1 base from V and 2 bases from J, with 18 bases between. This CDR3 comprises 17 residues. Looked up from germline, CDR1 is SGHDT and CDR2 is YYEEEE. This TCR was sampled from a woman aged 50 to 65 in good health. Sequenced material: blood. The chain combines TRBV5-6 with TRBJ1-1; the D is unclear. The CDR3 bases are TGTGCCAGCAGCTTGATGTTATTGCAGGTCGTTAACACTGAAGCTTTCTTT. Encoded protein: CASSLMLLQVVNTEAFF.